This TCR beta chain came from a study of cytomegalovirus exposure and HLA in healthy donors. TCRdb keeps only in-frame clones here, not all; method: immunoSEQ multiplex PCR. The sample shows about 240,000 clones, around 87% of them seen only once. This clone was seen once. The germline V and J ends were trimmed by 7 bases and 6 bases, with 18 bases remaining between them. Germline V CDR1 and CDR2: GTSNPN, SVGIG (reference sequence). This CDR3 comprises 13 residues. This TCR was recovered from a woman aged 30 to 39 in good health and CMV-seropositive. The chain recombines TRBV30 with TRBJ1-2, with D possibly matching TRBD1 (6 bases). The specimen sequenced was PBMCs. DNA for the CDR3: TGTGCCTCCGACCAGGGGATGCCGAATGGCTACACCTTC. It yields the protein CASDQGMPNGYTF.